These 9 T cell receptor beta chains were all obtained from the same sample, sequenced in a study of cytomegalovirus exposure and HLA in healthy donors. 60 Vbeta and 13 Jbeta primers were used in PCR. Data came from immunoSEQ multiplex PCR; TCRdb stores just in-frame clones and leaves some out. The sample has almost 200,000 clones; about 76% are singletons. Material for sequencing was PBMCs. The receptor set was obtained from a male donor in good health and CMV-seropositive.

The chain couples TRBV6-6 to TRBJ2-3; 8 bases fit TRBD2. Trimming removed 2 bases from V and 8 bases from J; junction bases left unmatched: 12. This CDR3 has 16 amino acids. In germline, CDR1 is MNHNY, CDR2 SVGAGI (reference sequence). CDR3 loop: CASSYAVREGDGTQYF. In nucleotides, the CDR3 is TGTGCCAGCAGTTACGCGGTCCGGGAGGGGGATGGTACGCAGTATTTT.

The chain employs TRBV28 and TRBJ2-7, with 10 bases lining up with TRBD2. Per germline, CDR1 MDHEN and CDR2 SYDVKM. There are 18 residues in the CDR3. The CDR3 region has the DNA TGTGCTAGATACAAAGGGGCTAGCGGGAGTTATAACCCCTACGAGCAGTACTTC. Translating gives CARYKGASGSYNPYEQYF.

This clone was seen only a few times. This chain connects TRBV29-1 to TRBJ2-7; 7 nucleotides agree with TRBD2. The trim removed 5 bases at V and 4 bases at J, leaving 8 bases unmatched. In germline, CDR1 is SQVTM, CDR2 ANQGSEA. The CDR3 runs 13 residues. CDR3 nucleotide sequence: TGCAGCGTTCGAGCGGGAAGGGTGTACGAGCAGTACTTC. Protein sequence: CSVRAGRVYEQYF.

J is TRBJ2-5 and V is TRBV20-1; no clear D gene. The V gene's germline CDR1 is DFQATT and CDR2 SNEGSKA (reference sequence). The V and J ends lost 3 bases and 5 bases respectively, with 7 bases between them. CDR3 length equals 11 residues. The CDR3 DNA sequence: TGCAGTGCTAGGAATGGCGAGACCCAGTACTTC. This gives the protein CSARNGETQYF.

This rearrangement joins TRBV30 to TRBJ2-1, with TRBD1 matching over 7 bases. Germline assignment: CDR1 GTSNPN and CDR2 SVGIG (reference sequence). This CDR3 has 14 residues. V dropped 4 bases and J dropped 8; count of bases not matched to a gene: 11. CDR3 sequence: CAWIHRGDIYEQFF. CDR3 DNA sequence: TGTGCCTGGATTCACAGGGGCGATATATATGAGCAGTTCTTC.

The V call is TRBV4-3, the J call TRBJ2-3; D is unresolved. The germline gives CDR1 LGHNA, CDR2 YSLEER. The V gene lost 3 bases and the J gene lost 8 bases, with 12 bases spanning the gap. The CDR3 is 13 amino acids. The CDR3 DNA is TGCGCCAGCAGCCACGCCCCCACGCGTACGCAGTATTTT. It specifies CASSHAPTRTQYF.

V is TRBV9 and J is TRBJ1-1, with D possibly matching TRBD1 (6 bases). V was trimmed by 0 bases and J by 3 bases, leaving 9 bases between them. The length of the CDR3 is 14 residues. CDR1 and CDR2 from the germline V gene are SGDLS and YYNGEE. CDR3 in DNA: TGTGCCAGCAGCGTAGGCAGGGGAGACACTGAAGCTTTCTTT. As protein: CASSVGRGDTEAFF.

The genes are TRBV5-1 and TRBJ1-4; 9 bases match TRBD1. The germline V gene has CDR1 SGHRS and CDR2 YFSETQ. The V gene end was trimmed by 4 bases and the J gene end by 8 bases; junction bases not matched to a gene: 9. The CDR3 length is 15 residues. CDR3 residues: CASSPGGTGSEKLFF. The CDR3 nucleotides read TGCGCCAGCAGCCCGGGGGGGACAGGGAGCGAAAAACTGTTTTTT.

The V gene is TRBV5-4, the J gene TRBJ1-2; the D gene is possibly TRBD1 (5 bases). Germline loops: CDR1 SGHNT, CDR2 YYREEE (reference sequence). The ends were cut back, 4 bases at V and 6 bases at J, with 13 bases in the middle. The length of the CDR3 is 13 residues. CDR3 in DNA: TGTGCCAGCAGCCTCCAGGGTATAGATGGCTACACCTTC. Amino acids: CASSLQGIDGYTF.